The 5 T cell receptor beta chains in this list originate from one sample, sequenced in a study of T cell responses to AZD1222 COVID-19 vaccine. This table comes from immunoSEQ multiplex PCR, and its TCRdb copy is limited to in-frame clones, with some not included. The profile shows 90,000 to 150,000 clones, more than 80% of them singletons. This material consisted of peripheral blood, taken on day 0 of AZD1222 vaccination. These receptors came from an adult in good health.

The CDR3 reads CASSQDLGQYGYTF. CDR3 in DNA: TGTGCCAGCAGCCAAGATCTCGGACAGTATGGCTACACCTTC. The chain couples TRBV4-2 to TRBJ1-2; TRBD1 might be the D (6 bases). The V end was cut by 0 bases, the J end by 5 bases, with 10 bases between. The CDR3 totals 14 residues. CDR1 and CDR2 from the germline V gene are LGHNA and YNFKEQ.

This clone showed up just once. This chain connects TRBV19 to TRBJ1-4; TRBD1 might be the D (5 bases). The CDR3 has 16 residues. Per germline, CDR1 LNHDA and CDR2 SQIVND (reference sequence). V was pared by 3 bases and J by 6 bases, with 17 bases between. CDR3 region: CASSIGFGARDEKLFF. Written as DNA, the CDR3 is TGTGCCAGTAGTATCGGTTTCGGGGCACGGGATGAAAAACTGTTTTTT.

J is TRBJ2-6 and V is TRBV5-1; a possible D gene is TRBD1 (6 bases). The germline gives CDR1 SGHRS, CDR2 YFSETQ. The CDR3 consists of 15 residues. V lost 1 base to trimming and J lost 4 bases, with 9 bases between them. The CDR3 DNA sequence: TGCGCCAGCAGCTTGACAGGGCCCGGGGCCAACGTCCTGACTTTC. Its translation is CASSLTGPGANVLTF.

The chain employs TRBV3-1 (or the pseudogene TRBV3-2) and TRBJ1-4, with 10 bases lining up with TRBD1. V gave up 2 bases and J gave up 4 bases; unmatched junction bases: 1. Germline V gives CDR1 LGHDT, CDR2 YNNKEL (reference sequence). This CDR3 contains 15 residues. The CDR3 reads CASSQWTGGNEKLFF. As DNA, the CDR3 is TGTGCCAGCAGCCAATGGACAGGGGGTAATGAAAAACTGTTTTTT.

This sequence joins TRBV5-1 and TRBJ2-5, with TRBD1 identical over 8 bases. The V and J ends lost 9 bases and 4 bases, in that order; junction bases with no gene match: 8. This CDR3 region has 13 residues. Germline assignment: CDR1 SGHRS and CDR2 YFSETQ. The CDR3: CATAAGTGETQYF. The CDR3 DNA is TGCGCCACCGCCGCCGGGACAGGAGAGACCCAGTACTTC. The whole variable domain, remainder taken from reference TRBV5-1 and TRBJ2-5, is KAGVTQTPRYLIKTRGQQVTLSCSPISGHRSVSWYQQTPGQGLQFLFEYFSETQRNKGNFPGRFSGRQFSNSRSEMNVSTLELGDSALYLCATAAGTGETQYFGPGTRLLVL.